A selection of T cell receptor beta chains follows, all from one sample in a study of sequential checkpoint blockade in melanoma. Assay: immunoSEQ multiplex PCR; the TCRdb copy retains only in-frame clones and omits some. Altogether approximately 14,000 clones are present, around 72% being singletons, with the ten largest covering around a third. Sample: CD8+ T cells sorted from blood (inferred from file names), taken from a patient given nivolumab and ipilimumab in sequence. The receptors were sampled from a human donor with melanoma. The CDR3 runs from the conserved cysteine through the conserved F or W. Fields, in order: J gene, clone size, V gene, D gene, CDR3 protein, CDR3 DNA. The D gene is left open where the match is weak. Clone size is given for some rows only: seen once, a few or many times, or a class if the clone is expanded.

TRBJ1-1	.	TRBV11-2	.	CASSLNSGMSEAFF	TGTGCCAGCAGCTTAAACAGTGGAATGTCTGAAGCTTTCTTT
TRBJ2-7	.	TRBV6-5	.	CASSPGTTYEQYF	TGTGCCAGCAGCCCCGGGACAACTTACGAGCAGTACTTC
TRBJ1-4	.	TRBV30	TRBD1	CAWETGYGEKLFF	TGTGCCTGGGAGACAGGGTACGGAGAAAAACTGTTTTTT
TRBJ2-2	few	TRBV15	.	CATSRDEEGGGELFF	TGTGCCACCAGCAGAGATGAGGAAGGGGGCGGGGAGCTGTTTTTT
TRBJ2-5	.	TRBV2	TRBD2	CASSEGTSAETQYF	TGTGCCAGCAGTGAAGGGACTAGCGCCGAGACCCAGTACTTC
TRBJ2-7	.	TRBV5-6	TRBD1	CASSSRDRALYEQYF	TGTGCCAGCAGCTCCCGGGACAGGGCCCTTTACGAGCAGTACTTC
TRBJ2-7	few	TRBV6-5	.	CASSPLNREGEQYF	TGTGCCAGCAGCCCCCTCAACAGGGAGGGCGAGCAGTACTTC
TRBJ2-5	.	TRBV27	.	CASSLRAGKETQYF	TGTGCCAGCAGTTTAAGGGCAGGGAAAGAGACCCAGTACTTC
TRBJ2-6	.	TRBV11-3	TRBD2	CASSPGGRAGANVLTF	TGTGCCAGCAGCCCTGGCGGGAGGGCTGGGGCCAACGTCCTGACTTTC
TRBJ2-7	.	TRBV6-5	TRBD2	CASSYSAGGPGEQYF	TGTGCCAGCAGTTACTCCGCGGGAGGGCCCGGGGAGCAGTACTTC
TRBJ2-7	.	TRBV2	TRBD2	CASSEARGLASYEQYF	TGTGCCAGCAGTGAAGCCAGGGGACTAGCGAGTTACGAGCAGTACTTC
TRBJ2-1	.	TRBV6-1	TRBD2	CASSEVGTSNEQFF	TGTGCCAGCAGTGAAGTTGGGACTAGCAATGAGCAGTTCTTC
TRBJ2-1	once	TRBV6-5	TRBD1	CASSLQGNEQFF	TGTGCCAGCAGCCTACAGGGGAATGAGCAGTTCTTC
TRBJ1-4	.	TRBV5-4	.	CASSLAGFNEKLFF	TGTGCCAGCAGCTTGGCAGGGTTTAATGAAAAACTGTTTTTT
TRBJ2-3	.	TRBV7-2	TRBD2	CASSLGLAGGTSTDTQYF	TGTGCCAGCAGCCTGGGACTAGCGGGAGGCACTAGCACAGATACGCAGTATTTT
TRBJ2-7	large	TRBV9	TRBD1	CASSGLGTGRDEQYF	TGTGCCAGCAGCGGACTCGGGACAGGGAGGGACGAGCAGTACTTC
TRBJ2-5	.	TRBV4-2	.	CASSHRGTDRGTQYF	TGTGCCAGCAGCCACCGGGGGACTGATCGAGGGACCCAGTACTTC
TRBJ1-2	.	TRBV7-7	.	CAMSGYTF	TGTGCTATGTCTGGCTACACCTTC
TRBJ1-2	few	TRBV19	TRBD1	CASSSGQGRYGYTF	TGTGCCAGTAGCTCGGGACAGGGGAGGTATGGCTACACCTTC
TRBJ1-5	.	TRBV28	.	CASRPDKYNQPQHF	TGTGCCAGCAGACCTGACAAGTACAATCAGCCCCAGCATTTT
TRBJ2-7	.	TRBV27	TRBD2	CASGEGWTSGYEQYF	TGTGCCAGCGGCGAGGGTTGGACTAGCGGCTACGAGCAGTACTTC
TRBJ2-3	.	TRBV15	.	CATSIAADPTDTQYF	TGTGCCACCAGCATAGCAGCGGATCCCACAGATACGCAGTATTTT
TRBJ2-5	.	TRBV21-1	.	CASTLLQLERPQETQYF	TGTGCCAGCACCTTACTACAGCTTGAGCGGCCCCAAGAGACCCAGTACTTC
TRBJ1-1	.	TRBV7-8	TRBD1	CASSPTPGGRNTEAFF	TGTGCCAGCAGCCCGACCCCAGGGGGCAGGAACACTGAAGCTTTCTTT
TRBJ2-7	.	TRBV6-1	.	CASSEAEGMGEQYF	TGTGCCAGCAGTGAAGCAGAGGGAATGGGCGAGCAGTACTTC
TRBJ2-3	.	TRBV6-6	.	CASSHSSTTDTQYF	TGTGCCAGCAGCCATAGCTCTACGACAGATACGCAGTATTTT
TRBJ2-7	.	TRBV13	TRBD2	CASSLSGGASEQYF	TGTGCCAGCAGCCTTAGCGGGGGGGCCTCCGAGCAGTACTTC
TRBJ2-7	.	TRBV27	.	CASSLSIIGGFDEQYF	TGTGCCAGCAGTTTATCGATAATAGGAGGGTTCGACGAGCAGTACTTC
TRBJ2-7	.	TRBV13	TRBD2	CASSWSGTLYEQYF	TGTGCCAGCAGCTGGAGCGGGACCCTATACGAGCAGTACTTC
TRBJ1-2	few	TRBV6-1	.	CASSEEMGNSGGYTF	TGTGCCAGCAGTGAAGAGATGGGCAATTCGGGGGGCTACACCTTC
TRBJ2-4	.	TRBV4-3	TRBD2	CASSQELAGALWNIQYF	TGCGCCAGCAGCCAGGAACTAGCGGGAGCATTGTGGAACATTCAGTACTTC
TRBJ2-7	once	TRBV4-2	TRBD2	CASSQGAGGYEQYF	TGTGCCAGCAGCCAAGGAGCGGGGGGCTACGAGCAGTACTTC
TRBJ2-6	.	TRBV21-1	.	CASSPGEGQRGPGANVLTF	TGTGCCAGCAGCCCCGGGGAAGGACAGAGGGGGCCTGGGGCCAACGTCCTGACTTTC
TRBJ2-1	.	TRBV6-1	TRBD2	CASSEGASGSNEQFF	TGTGCCAGCAGTGAAGGGGCTAGCGGGAGCAATGAGCAGTTCTTC
TRBJ2-7	few	TRBV27	TRBD2	CASTGLAGASYEQYF	TGTGCCAGCACTGGACTAGCGGGGGCCTCCTACGAGCAGTACTTC
TRBJ2-3	few	TRBV7-2	.	CASSSPMAGLHTDTQYF	TGTGCCAGCAGCTCCCCGATGGCGGGTCTACACACAGATACGCAGTATTTT
TRBJ2-7	.	TRBV9	.	CASSAHDATSYEQYF	TGTGCCAGCAGCGCCCATGACGCGACTTCCTACGAGCAGTACTTC
TRBJ2-5	.	TRBV11-2	TRBD2	CASSLSGGLETQYF	TGTGCCAGCAGCTTAAGCGGGGGGCTCGAGACCCAGTACTTC
TRBJ1-5	.	TRBV19	.	CASSSLVEEPQHF	TGTGCCAGTAGTTCCCTAGTCGAGGAGCCCCAGCATTTT
TRBJ2-7	.	TRBV6-5	TRBD1	CASSYPGQGMHEQYF	TGTGCCAGCAGTTACCCCGGACAGGGAATGCACGAGCAGTACTTC
TRBJ1-4	.	TRBV11-2	.	CASSLDWGVNEKLFF	TGTGCCAGCAGCTTAGATTGGGGGGTTAATGAAAAACTGTTTTTT
TRBJ1-1	.	TRBV12-5	.	CASGLATTVNTEAFF	TGTGCTAGTGGTTTGGCCACAACAGTGAACACTGAAGCTTTCTTT
TRBJ2-7	.	TRBV7-9	TRBD2	CASSPRTSGHYEQYF	TGTGCCAGCAGCCCACGGACTAGCGGGCACTACGAGCAGTACTTC
TRBJ2-1	.	TRBV7-6	TRBD2	CASSSGLGSYNEQFF	TGTGCCAGCAGCTCGGGACTAGGGTCCTACAATGAGCAGTTCTTC
TRBJ2-6	.	TRBV6-1	TRBD1	CASRDRDLGANVLTF	TGTGCCAGCAGGGACAGGGATCTGGGGGCCAACGTCCTGACTTTC
TRBJ2-1	.	TRBV9	.	CASNPFSPGNEQFF	TGTGCCAGCAACCCGTTCAGTCCGGGCAATGAGCAGTTCTTC
TRBJ2-1	.	TRBV14	.	CASSQDGRNYNEQFF	TGTGCCAGCAGCCAAGATGGTAGAAACTACAATGAGCAGTTCTTC
TRBJ2-2	.	TRBV7-6	.	CASSLARQLNTGELFF	TGTGCCAGCAGCTTAGCTAGACAACTTAACACCGGGGAGCTGTTTTTT
TRBJ1-5	.	TRBV15	.	CATTPGGQPQHF	TGTGCCACCACCCCGGGGGGTCAGCCCCAGCATTTT
TRBJ2-7	.	TRBV6-1	TRBD1	CASSEFGPGTGINEQYF	TGTGCCAGCAGTGAATTTGGCCCTGGGACAGGGATCAACGAGCAGTACTTC
TRBJ2-7	.	TRBV6-5	.	CASSYSNEQYF	TGTGCCAGCAGTTACTCCAACGAGCAGTACTTC
TRBJ2-7	.	TRBV7-6	TRBD2	CASSLGGWASGGPYEQYF	TGTGCCAGCAGCTTAGGGGGTTGGGCTAGCGGGGGACCCTACGAGCAGTACTTC
TRBJ2-7	.	TRBV7-2	TRBD1	CASSSYDRGKSEQYF	TGTGCCAGCAGCAGTTATGACAGGGGGAAGAGCGAGCAGTACTTC
TRBJ1-2	.	TRBV11-3	.	CASSLTGVANYGYTF	TGTGCCAGCAGCTTGACAGGAGTAGCTAACTATGGCTACACCTTC
TRBJ2-1	.	TRBV7-9	.	CASSGGASTMGNEQFF	TGTGCCAGCAGCGGGGGGGCTAGTACGATGGGCAATGAGCAGTTCTTC